This TCR beta chain emerged from a study of T-cell reconstitution after alpha-beta-depleted transplantation in children. TCRbeta library preparation incorporated unique molecular identifiers. TCRdb re-called the PCR reads with MiXCR, one entry per CDR3 protein. The table has approximately 400,000 distinct CDR3 sequences, under 13% seen once. This clonotype was counted at least ten times. The source was PBMCs from the stem cell graft donor, collected from the stem cell graft. The source is a human donor who donated a stem cell graft to a child with acute myeloid leukemia.

The CDR3 DNA follows: TGTGCCAGCCGGGGGCAGTCCTCCTACGAGCAGTACGTC. It yields the protein CASRGQSSYEQYV. V and J are TRBV11-2 and TRBJ2-7; D tentatively fits TRBD1 or TRBD2 (6 bases each). The CDR3 extends over 13 amino acids. V was cut by 8 bases and J by 0 bases, with 11 bases left in between. Germline V gives CDR1 SGHAT, CDR2 FQNNGV.